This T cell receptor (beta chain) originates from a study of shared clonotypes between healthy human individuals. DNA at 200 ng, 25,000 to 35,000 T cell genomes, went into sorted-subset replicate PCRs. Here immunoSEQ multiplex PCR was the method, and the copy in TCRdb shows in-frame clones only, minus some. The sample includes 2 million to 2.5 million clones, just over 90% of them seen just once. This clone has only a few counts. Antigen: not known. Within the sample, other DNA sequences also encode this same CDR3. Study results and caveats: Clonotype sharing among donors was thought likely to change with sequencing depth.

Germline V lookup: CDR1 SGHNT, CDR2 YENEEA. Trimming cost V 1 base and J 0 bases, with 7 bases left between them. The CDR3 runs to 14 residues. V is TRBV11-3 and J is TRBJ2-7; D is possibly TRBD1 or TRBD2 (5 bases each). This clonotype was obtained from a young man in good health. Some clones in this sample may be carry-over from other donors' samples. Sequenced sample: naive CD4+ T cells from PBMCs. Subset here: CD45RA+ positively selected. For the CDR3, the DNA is TGTGCCAGCAGCTTAGGAGGGGACTCCTACGAGCAGTACTTC. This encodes CASSLGGDSYEQYF.